This is a list of T cell receptor beta chains from one sample in a study of blood T cell repertoires in COVID-19. Assay used: immunoSEQ multiplex PCR; TCRdb lists only in-frame clones, some missing. The table lists over 100,000 clones, approximately 70% of them singletons. Sequencing used peripheral blood. All receptors come from a woman between 65 and 79 years old with acute or convalescent COVID-19. CDR3s include the opening cysteine and the closing phenylalanine or tryptophan. A D gene is named only where the DNA matches it firmly. The listing skips clone size in some rows; elsewhere it reads once, few, many or a size class.

clone_size j_call v_call cdr3_length d_call cdr3_nt cdr3_aa
. TRBJ2-1 TRBV15 13 . TGTGCCACCAGCGGTGCACAGGGCGCCGAGCAGTTCTTC CATSGAQGAEQFF
. TRBJ1-1 TRBV5-1 13 . TGCGCCAGCAGCTTGATTGGAGACACTGAAGCTTTCTTT CASSLIGDTEAFF
. TRBJ2-1 TRBV30 14 TRBD2 TGTGCCTGGGCCGGGACTAGCAGATACAATGAGCAGTTCTTC CAWAGTSRYNEQFF
. TRBJ1-2 TRBV27 12 TRBD1 TGTGCCAGCAGTTCAGGGGGGCGAGGCTACACCTTC CASSSGGRGYTF
. TRBJ2-7 TRBV29-1 16 TRBD2 TGCAGCGTTGCTACCCAACTAGCGGGAGTAGCCTTCGAGCAGTACTTC CSVATQLAGVAFEQYF
. TRBJ1-1 TRBV6-5 13 TRBD1 TGTGCCAGCAGCAAGGACAGGGTTGGGGGAGCTTTCTTT CASSKDRVGGAFF
. TRBJ2-2 TRBV28 15 . TGTGCCAGCCTGTTTGTAACAGGGAACACCGGGGAGCTGTTTTTT CASLFVTGNTGELFF
. TRBJ1-1 TRBV5-6 15 TRBD1 TGTGCCAGCAGCTTGGGACAGGGCCTGAACACTGAAGCTTTCTTT CASSLGQGLNTEAFF
. TRBJ2-5 TRBV12-1 14 . TGTGCCAGCCGACCTCGTCCAGGACAAGAGACCCAGTACTTC CASRPRPGQETQYF
. TRBJ2-5 TRBV18 15 . TGTGCCAGCTCACCACGCGGAATCGGGGAAGAGACCCAGTACTTC CASSPRGIGEETQYF
. TRBJ1-2 TRBV4-3 14 TRBD1 TGCGCCAGCAGCCCCGGGACAGGGGGCTATGGCTACACCTTC CASSPGTGGYGYTF
once TRBJ1-2 TRBV6-5 15 TRBD1 TGTGCCAGCAGTCCACAGACAGGGGCCCTCGGTGGCTACACCTTC CASSPQTGALGGYTF
. TRBJ1-6 TRBV5-1 16 . TGCGCCAGCAGCTCAGAACCACAGGGAAATAATTCACCCCTCCACTTT CASSSEPQGNNSPLHF
. TRBJ1-2 TRBV11-1 12 . TGTGCCAGCAGCCAAAATTACTACGGCTACACCTTC CASSQNYYGYTF
. TRBJ1-6 TRBV9 15 . TGTGCCAGCAGCGTTCAGGGGTCGGCCAATTCACCCCTCCACTTT CASSVQGSANSPLHF
. TRBJ2-7 TRBV6-5 15 TRBD1 TGTGCCAGCAGTTACACCGGGGACAGGGTATACGAGCAGTACTTC CASSYTGDRVYEQYF
. TRBJ2-1 TRBV28 16 TRBD2 TGTGCCAGCAGTCTAGCGGATCTGAGCTCCTACAATGAGCAGTTCTTC CASSLADLSSYNEQFF
. TRBJ1-2 TRBV5-1 15 . TGCGCCAGCAGCTTGGTAGGGGCCCCTGGCTATGGCTACACCTTC CASSLVGAPGYGYTF
. TRBJ2-7 TRBV5-6 15 . TGTGCCAGCAGCTCGCCCCGGACAGCCTCCTACGAGCAGTACTTC CASSSPRTASYEQYF
. TRBJ1-1 TRBV6-6 16 TRBD1 TGTGCCAGCAGTTACTGGGTGACAGGGCGGAACACTGAAGCTTTCTTT CASSYWVTGRNTEAFF
. TRBJ1-6 TRBV6-6 15 TRBD1 TGTGCCAGTAGAATTAACAGGGGCCCAAATTCACCCCTCCACTTT CASRINRGPNSPLHF
. TRBJ1-4 TRBV5-1 15 . TGCGCCAGCAGCTTGGCGGGTAGAACTAATGAAAAACTGTTTTTT CASSLAGRTNEKLFF
few TRBJ1-5 TRBV6-1 15 . TGTGCCAGCAGTGACCGTCAGGGTAGAGCTCAGCCCCAGCATTTT CASSDRQGRAQPQHF
. TRBJ1-6 TRBV5-8 13 . TGTGCCAGCAGCGTACCAGGGAATTCACCCCTCCACTTT CASSVPGNSPLHF
few TRBJ2-7 TRBV2 12 TRBD1 TGTGCCAGCAGTGAGGGACAGGGCGAGCAGTACTTC CASSEGQGEQYF
. TRBJ2-7 TRBV12-3/TRBV12-4 12 . TGTGCCAGCAGTCCAGGGCGGTACGAGCAGTACTTC CASSPGRYEQYF
. TRBJ2-7 TRBV6-2/TRBV6-3 14 TRBD2 TGTGCCAGCAGTTTCGCGGGGGGGCCCTACGAGCAGTACTTC CASSFAGGPYEQYF
once TRBJ1-2 TRBV6-1 14 . TGTGCCAGCAGTGACCACAACAGGTACTATGGCTACACCTTC CASSDHNRYYGYTF
few TRBJ2-3 TRBV27 16 TRBD1 TGTGCCAGCAGTCAGGGGGACAGACTTTCCGGAGATACGCAGTATTTT CASSQGDRLSGDTQYF
. TRBJ1-6 TRBV10-3 14 TRBD1 TGTGCCATCAGTGTTAGTCAGGGGGTCTCACCCCTCCACTTT CAISVSQGVSPLHF
few TRBJ2-7 TRBV18 17 . TGTGCCAGCTCGGTGGAGGGGGCTTCGGAGGGTGGCTACGAGCAGTACTTC CASSVEGASEGGYEQYF
. TRBJ1-2 TRBV28 11 TRBD1 TGTGCCAGCAGTGACAGGGCTGGCTACACCTTC CASSDRAGYTF
. TRBJ2-3 TRBV11-2 14 . TGTGCCAGCATCTCCTGGGACTCGACAGATACGCAGTATTTT CASISWDSTDTQYF
. TRBJ2-7 TRBV14 16 TRBD1 TGTGCCAGCAGCCAATGTACGGGACAGGGATCATGCGAGCAGTACTTC CASSQCTGQGSCEQYF
. TRBJ2-1 TRBV7-6 17 TRBD1 TGTGCCAGCAGCTTAGTCCCACCGGGCCAGGGGGTGCATGAGCAGTTCTTC CASSLVPPGQGVHEQFF
. TRBJ2-5 TRBV5-6 14 . TGTGCCAGCAGCCCCAGGGGTACGGGGGAGACCCAGTACTTC CASSPRGTGETQYF
. TRBJ2-3 TRBV4-3 15 TRBD1 TGCGCCAGCAGCCAAGAACAGGGGAGAACAGATACGCAGTATTTT CASSQEQGRTDTQYF
. TRBJ2-1 TRBV5-8 16 TRBD1 TGTGCCAGCAGGGAGGGGACAGGGGCCTCCTACAATGAGCAGTTCTTC CASREGTGASYNEQFF
many TRBJ2-1 TRBV2 16 . TGTGCCAGCAGTGGATTAGGGACTGAGACCTACAATGAGCAGTTCTTC CASSGLGTETYNEQFF
once TRBJ2-1 TRBV7-2 17 TRBD2 TGTGCCAGCAGCTTATGGGGCAGCGGGAGTGCCGGCAATGAGCAGTTCTTC CASSLWGSGSAGNEQFF
. TRBJ2-7 TRBV5-1 15 TRBD2 TGCGCCAGCAGCTTGGGGACTAGCGGTTCCTACGAGCAGTACTTC CASSLGTSGSYEQYF
. TRBJ2-7 TRBV7-8 15 TRBD2 TGTGCCAGCACCTCTAGTCGGGGGGGACGATACGAGCAGTACTTC CASTSSRGGRYEQYF
. TRBJ2-3 TRBV5-1 14 . TGCGCCAGCAGCTTGAAAAGCTACACAGATACGCAGTATTTT CASSLKSYTDTQYF
once TRBJ1-5 TRBV4-3 14 . TGCGCCAGCAGCCAAGACGGGGGCAATCAGCCCCAGCATTTT CASSQDGGNQPQHF